This TCR beta chain was profiled in a study of T cell responses to AZD1222 COVID-19 vaccine. As to this clone: The sample carries other DNA sequences with the same CDR3.

Clones were read by immunoSEQ multiplex PCR, and TCRdb kept only the in-frame ones, dropping some. The table has roughly 99,000 clones, around 90% seen once. This material consisted of peripheral blood, taken on day 0 of AZD1222 vaccination. This sequence was found in an adult in good health.

The CDR3 DNA follows: TGTGCCAGCCGTGGACAGGGGAACACTGAAGCTTTCTTT. Its translation is CASRGQGNTEAFF. The rearrangement joins TRBV28 to TRBJ1-1; 8 positions agree with TRBD1. V gave up 8 bases and J gave up 1 base; unmatched junction bases: 3. The CDR3 spans 13 residues. From germline, CDR1 is MDHEN and CDR2 SYDVKM.